What follows is one T cell receptor (beta chain) and its context. Its specificity is not known. Previously, flow cytometry had revealed CD8+CD57+ cell expansion in the patients chosen for sequencing. Every patient had severe acquired aplastic anemia. The source of the sample is a study of CD8+CD57+ T cells in acquired aplastic anemia. Across the study: Roughly 3 ug was the average amount of DNA from sorted CD4+ and CD8+ cells. Study-level results: Patients shared just under 30 CD8+ CDR3 sequences with controls. Controls and patients did not differ significantly in CD8+ Simpson's diversity.

The TCR beta profiling, which covered VDJ combination and CDR3 sequence, was carried out using genomic DNA as the template. TCRdb reprocessed the reads via MiXCR and lists one record per CDR3 protein. The sample lists about 150,000 distinct CDR3 sequences; roughly half were seen once. The CDR3 runs 16 residues. Germline CDR1 is ENHRY and CDR2 is SYGVKD. The J segment lost 4 bases and the V segment lost 5 bases, leaving 5 bases of the junction unmatched. The rearrangement uses TRBV10-3 and TRBJ2-3, with 14 bases identical to TRBD2. The sequencing sample was made of sorted CD4+, CD8+, or CD8+CD57+ T cells (not recorded which) from PBMCs. The TCR comes from a human donor with aplastic anemia. CDR3 protein: CAISSGTSGSSDTQYF. The CDR3 coding sequence is TGTGCCATCAGTTCAGGGACTAGCGGGAGTTCAGATACGCAGTATTTT.